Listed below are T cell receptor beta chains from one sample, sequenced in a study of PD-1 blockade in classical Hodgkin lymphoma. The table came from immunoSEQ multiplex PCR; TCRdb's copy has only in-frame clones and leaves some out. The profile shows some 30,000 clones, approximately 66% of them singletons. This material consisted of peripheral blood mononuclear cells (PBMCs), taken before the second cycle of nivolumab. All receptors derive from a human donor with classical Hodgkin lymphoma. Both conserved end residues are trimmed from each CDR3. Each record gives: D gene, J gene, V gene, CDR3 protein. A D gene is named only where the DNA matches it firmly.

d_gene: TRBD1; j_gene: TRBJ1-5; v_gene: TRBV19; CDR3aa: ASSMGTAGGLSNQPQH
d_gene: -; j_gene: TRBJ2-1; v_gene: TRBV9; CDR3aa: ASSVEIATYNEQF
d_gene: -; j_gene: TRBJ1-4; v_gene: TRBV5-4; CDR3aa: ASSSYLSGGAEKLF
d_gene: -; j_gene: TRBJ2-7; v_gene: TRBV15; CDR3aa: ATSREIGFREQY
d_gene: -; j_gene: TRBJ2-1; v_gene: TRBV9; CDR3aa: ASSVRVVGGEQF
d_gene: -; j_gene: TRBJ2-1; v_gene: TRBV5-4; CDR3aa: ASSLGSLGRF
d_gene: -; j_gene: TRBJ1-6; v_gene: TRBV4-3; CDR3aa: ASSQAKGGIGSPLH
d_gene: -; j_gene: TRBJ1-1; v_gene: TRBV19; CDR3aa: ASSYQGLTEAF
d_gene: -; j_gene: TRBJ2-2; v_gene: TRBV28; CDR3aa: AIQKPRATGELF
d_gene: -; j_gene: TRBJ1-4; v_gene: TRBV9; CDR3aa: ASSLTGGGLGEKLF
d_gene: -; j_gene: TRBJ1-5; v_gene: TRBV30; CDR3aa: AWGDGYSNQPQH
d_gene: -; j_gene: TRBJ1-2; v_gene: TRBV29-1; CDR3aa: SVITGFNYGYT
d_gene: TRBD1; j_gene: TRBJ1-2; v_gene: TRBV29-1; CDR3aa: SGQGAGGYT
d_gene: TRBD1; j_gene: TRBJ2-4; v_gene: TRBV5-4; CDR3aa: ASSPAPDRERNIQY
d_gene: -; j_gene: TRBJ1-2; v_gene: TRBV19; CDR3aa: ASSSSGGRNYGYT
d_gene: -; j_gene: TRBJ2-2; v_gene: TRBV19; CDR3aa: ASSNANTGELF
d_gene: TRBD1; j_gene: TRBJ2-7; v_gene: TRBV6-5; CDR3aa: ASSYAITTGGEQY
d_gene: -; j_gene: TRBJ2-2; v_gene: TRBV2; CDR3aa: ASNLRGTNTGELF
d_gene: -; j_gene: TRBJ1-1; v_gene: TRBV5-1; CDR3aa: ASRASIGMNTEAF
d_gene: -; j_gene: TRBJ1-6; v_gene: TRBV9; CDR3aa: ASSVGEGLNSPLH
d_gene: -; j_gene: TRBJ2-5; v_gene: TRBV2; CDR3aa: ASSEYSGEETQY
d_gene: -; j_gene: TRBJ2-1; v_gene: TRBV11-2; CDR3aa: ASSLVQGTYNEQF
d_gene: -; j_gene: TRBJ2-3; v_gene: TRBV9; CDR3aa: ASSEGPHRTDTQY
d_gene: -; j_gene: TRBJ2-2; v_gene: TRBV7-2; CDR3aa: ASSGAGELF
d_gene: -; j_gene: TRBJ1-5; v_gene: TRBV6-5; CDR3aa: ASSITGAINQPQH
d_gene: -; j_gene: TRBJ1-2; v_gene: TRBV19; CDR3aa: ASSTLGGGYGYT